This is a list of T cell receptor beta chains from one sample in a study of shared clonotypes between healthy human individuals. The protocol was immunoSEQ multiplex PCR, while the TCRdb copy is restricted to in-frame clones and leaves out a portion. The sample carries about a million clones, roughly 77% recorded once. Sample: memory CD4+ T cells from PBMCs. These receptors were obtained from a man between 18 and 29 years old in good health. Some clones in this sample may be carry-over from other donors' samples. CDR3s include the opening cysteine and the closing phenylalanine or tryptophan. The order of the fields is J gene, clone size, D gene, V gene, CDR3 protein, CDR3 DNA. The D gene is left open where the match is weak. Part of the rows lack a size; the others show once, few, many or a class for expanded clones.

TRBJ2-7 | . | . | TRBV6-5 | CASSYSRVPTYEQYF | TGTGCCAGCAGTTACTCCAGGGTTCCGACCTACGAGCAGTACTTC
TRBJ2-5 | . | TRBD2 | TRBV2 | CASSEPQREWETQYF | TGTGCCAGCAGTGAACCCCAGCGGGAGTGGGAGACCCAGTACTTC
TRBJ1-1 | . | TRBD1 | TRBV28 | CASNPPGPGTGRTEAFF | TGTGCCAGCAACCCTCCGGGACCCGGGACAGGGCGCACTGAAGCTTTCTTT
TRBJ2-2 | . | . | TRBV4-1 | CASSQVISNTGELFF | TGCGCCAGCAGCCAAGTAATATCGAACACCGGGGAGCTGTTTTTT
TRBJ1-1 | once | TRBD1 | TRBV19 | CATTDRADTEAFF | TGTGCCACTACGGACAGGGCGGACACTGAAGCTTTCTTT
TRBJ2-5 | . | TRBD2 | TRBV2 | CASGRERGAQYF | TGTGCCAGCGGGCGGGAGCGAGGGGCCCAGTACTTC
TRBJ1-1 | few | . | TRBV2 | CASRPDRNTEAFF | TGTGCCAGCAGACCGGACAGGAACACTGAAGCTTTCTTT
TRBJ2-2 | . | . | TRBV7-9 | CASTSAGELFF | TGTGCCAGCACATCGGCCGGGGAGCTGTTTTTT
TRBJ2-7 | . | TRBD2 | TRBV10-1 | CASTLTSGRGKQYF | TGCGCCAGCACCCTGACTAGCGGGAGAGGTAAGCAGTACTTC
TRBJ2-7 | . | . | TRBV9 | CASSSQVGSSYEQYF | TGTGCCAGCAGCTCCCAAGTGGGAAGCTCCTACGAGCAGTACTTC
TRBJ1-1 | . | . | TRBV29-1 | CSAYGDNTEAFF | TGCAGCGCCTACGGGGATAACACTGAAGCTTTTTTT
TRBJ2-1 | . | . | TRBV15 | CATSRDSSRVLPYDEQFF | TGTGCCACCAGCAGAGATTCGTCCCGAGTTCTTCCCTACGATGAGCAGTTCTTC
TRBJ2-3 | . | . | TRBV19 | CASSIVEDTQYF | TGTGCCAGTAGTATAGTGGAGGATACGCAGTATTTT
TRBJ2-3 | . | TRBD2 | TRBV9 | CASGLAGGSSTDTQYF | TGTGCCAGCGGACTAGCGGGAGGTTCTAGCACAGATACGCAGTATTTT
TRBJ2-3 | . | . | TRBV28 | CASSLGLDGDTQYF | TGTGCCAGCAGTTTAGGGCTAGATGGGGATACGCAGTATTTT
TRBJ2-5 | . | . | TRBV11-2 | CASSRQPGQETQYF | TGTGCCAGCAGCCGTCAACCCGGCCAAGAGACCCAGTACTTC
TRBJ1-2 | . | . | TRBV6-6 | CASEPNRAYGYTF | TGTGCCAGCGAGCCCAACAGGGCCTATGGCTACACCTTC
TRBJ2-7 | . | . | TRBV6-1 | CASSVRDWSEQYF | TGTGCCAGCAGTGTGAGGGACTGGAGCGAGCAGTACTTC
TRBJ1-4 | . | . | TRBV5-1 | CASSLGTGNEKLFF | TGCGCCAGCAGCCTGGGGACGGGGAATGAAAAACTGTTTTTT
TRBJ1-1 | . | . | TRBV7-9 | CASTLMNTEAFF | TGTGCCAGCACACTAATGAACACTGAAGCTTTCTTT
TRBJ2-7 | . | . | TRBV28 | CASSLRVPEQYF | TGTGCCAGCAGTTTAAGAGTTCCGGAGCAGTACTTC
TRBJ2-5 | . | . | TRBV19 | CASSMGGRETQYF | TGTGCCAGTAGTATGGGGGGCAGGGAGACCCAGTACTTC
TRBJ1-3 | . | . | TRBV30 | CAWSGGIGDTIYF | TGTGCCTGGAGCGGGGGGATCGGAGACACCATATATTTT
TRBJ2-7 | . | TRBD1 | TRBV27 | CASSLLGDRSLEQYF | TGTGCCAGCAGTTTGCTCGGGGACAGGTCTCTCGAGCAGTACTTC
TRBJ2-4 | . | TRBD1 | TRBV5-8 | CASSLQGAGKNIQYF | TGTGCCAGCAGCTTACAGGGGGCTGGCAAAAACATTCAGTACTTC
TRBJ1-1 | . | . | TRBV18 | CASSPQGDTEAFF | TGTGCCAGCTCACCTCAAGGGGACACTGAAGCTTTCTTT
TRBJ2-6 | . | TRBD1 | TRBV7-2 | CASSSGQGAVGIGANVLTF | TGTGCCAGCAGTTCGGGACAGGGGGCTGTGGGCATCGGGGCCAACGTCCTGACTTTC
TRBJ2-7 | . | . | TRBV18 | CASSPPRTTDEQYF | TGTGCCAGCTCACCACCCCGGACTACCGACGAGCAGTACTTC
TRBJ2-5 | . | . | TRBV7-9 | CASSLYGDQETQYF | TGTGCCAGCAGCTTATATGGGGACCAAGAGACCCAGTACTTC
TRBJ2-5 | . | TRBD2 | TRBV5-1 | CASSLAEGLASQETQYF | TGCGCCAGCAGCTTGGCCGAGGGACTAGCAAGCCAAGAGACCCAGTACTTC
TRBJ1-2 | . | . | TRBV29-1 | CSVASWAADGYTF | TGCAGCGTTGCCTCGTGGGCAGCGGATGGCTACACCTTC
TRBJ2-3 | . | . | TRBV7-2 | CASSPIPLTDTQYF | TGTGCCAGCAGCCCAATCCCGCTCACAGATACGCAGTATTTT
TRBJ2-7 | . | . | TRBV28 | CASSFSRDSYEQYF | TGTGCCAGCAGTTTCTCGCGGGACTCCTACGAGCAGTACTTC
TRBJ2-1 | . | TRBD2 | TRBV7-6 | CASSPTSGMYNEQFF | TGTGCCAGCAGCCCAACTAGCGGGATGTACAATGAGCAGTTCTTC
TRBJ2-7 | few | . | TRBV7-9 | CASRAREGYEQYF | TGTGCCAGCAGGGCGAGAGAGGGCTACGAGCAGTACTTC
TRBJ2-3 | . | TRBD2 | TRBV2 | CASRSGDGQRTDTQYF | TGTGCCAGCAGGAGCGGGGACGGCCAGCGCACAGATACGCAGTATTTT
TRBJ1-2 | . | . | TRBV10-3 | CAISEKMGGDGYTF | TGTGCCATCAGTGAAAAAATGGGAGGGGATGGCTACACCTTC
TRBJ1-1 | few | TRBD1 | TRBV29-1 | CSVGDRGTEAFF | TGCAGCGTTGGGGACAGGGGCACTGAAGCTTTCTTT
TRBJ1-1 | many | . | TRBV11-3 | CASSLLRGAEAFF | TGTGCCAGCAGCTTACTTAGGGGGGCTGAAGCTTTCTTT
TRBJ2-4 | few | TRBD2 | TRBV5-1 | CASSLAATSGKNIQYF | TGCGCCAGCAGCTTGGCCGCGACTAGCGGCAAAAACATTCAGTACTTC
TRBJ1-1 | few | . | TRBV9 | CASSVGGVDTEAFF | TGTGCCAGCAGCGTCGGAGGGGTAGACACTGAAGCTTTCTTT
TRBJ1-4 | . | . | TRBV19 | CASNGWANEKLFF | TGTGCCAGTAATGGTTGGGCTAATGAAAAACTGTTTTTT
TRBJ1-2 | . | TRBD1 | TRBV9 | CASSGGTGYGYTF | TGTGCCAGCAGCGGGGGGACAGGCTATGGCTACACCTTC
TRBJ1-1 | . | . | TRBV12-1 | CASSPPGRSTEAFF | TGTGCCAGCAGCCCCCCGGGAAGGAGCACTGAAGCTTTCTTT
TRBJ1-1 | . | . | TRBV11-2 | CASRNLGGPGTEAFF | TGTGCCAGCAGGAATTTGGGAGGCCCGGGCACTGAAGCTTTCTTT
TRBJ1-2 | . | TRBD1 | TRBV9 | CASSPGDRRNLINYGYTF | TGTGCCAGCAGCCCCGGGGACAGGCGGAACCTAATTAACTATGGCTACACCTTC
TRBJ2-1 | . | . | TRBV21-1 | CASSKMGRGRGPDNEQFF | TGTGCCAGCAGCAAAATGGGGCGGGGTCGCGGACCGGACAATGAGCAGTTCTTC
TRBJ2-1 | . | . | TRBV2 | CASSEGGQGIEQFF | TGTGCCAGCAGTGAAGGCGGACAAGGGATTGAGCAGTTCTTC
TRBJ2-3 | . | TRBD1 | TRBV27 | CASSVRGQGEDTQYF | TGTGCCAGCAGTGTCAGGGGACAGGGGGAAGATACGCAGTATTTT
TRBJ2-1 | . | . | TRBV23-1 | CASSQSIQFF | TGCGCCAGCAGTCAATCGATCCAGTTCTTC
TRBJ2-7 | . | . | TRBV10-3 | CAISDWRYSLYEQYF | TGTGCCATCAGTGACTGGCGGTATAGTTTATACGAGCAGTACTTC
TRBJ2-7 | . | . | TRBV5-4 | CASSLGTDTYEQYF | TGTGCCAGCAGCTTGGGGACAGACACCTACGAGCAGTACTTC
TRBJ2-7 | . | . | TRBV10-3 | CAISVSGQVAYEQYF | TGTGCCATCAGTGTTTCCGGGCAGGTCGCCTACGAGCAGTACTTC
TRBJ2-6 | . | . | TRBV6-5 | CASSSGANVLTF | TGTGCCAGCAGCTCTGGGGCCAACGTCCTGACTTTC
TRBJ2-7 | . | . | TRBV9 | CASSPPQGYEQYF | TGTGCCAGCAGCCCTCCCCAGGGCTACGAGCAGTACTTC